Below, one TCR beta chain is given with its context. No antigen is known for it. Mouse gene names and germline throughout. The read falls 1 residue short of the CDR3 end, and the missing part is taken from the germline J gene. Time point given: mouse harvest day 7 after allogeneic transplant. Tail vein injection delivered 10^7 T-cell-depleted bone marrow cells and 10^6 splenic CD5+ T cells. B6 (H2b) cells into BALB/c (H2d) mice; tissues taken at day 7 or 14. This sample stems from a study of tissue T cells after allogeneic stem cell transplantation. General study results and limits: Alloreactivity or antigen specificity of tissue TCRs was not determined; some clones might be host cells. Shared clones across patients were few; motif clustering revealed tissue-specific shared signatures. Within patients, tissue anatomy strongly shaped TCR repertoire composition.

CDR1 and CDR2 from the germline V gene are KGHTA and FQNQQP. The CDR3 extends over 12 amino acids. Some clones are missing from TCRdb's copy, which holds only in-frame ones; the method was immunoSEQ multiplex PCR. The top ten hold roughly 6.3% of the sample, which has about 4,000 clones, roughly 50% seen once. Source material: gut tissue. The chain couples TRBV23 to TRBJ1-4; the DNA was not used to check the table's D call, TRBD1. The TCR was taken from a female BALB/c mouse given C57BL/6 T cells with graft-versus-host disease after an allogeneic hematopoietic cell transplant. CDR3 in amino acids: CSSSRRDERLFF. The sequenced part of the CDR3 DNA is TGCTCCAGCAGTCGAAGGGACGAAAGATTATTT.